Listed below are T cell receptor beta chains from one sample, sequenced in a study of OX40 agonist ivuxolimab in advanced cancers. This table comes from immunoSEQ multiplex PCR, and its TCRdb copy is limited to in-frame clones, with some not included. Of approximately 77,000 clones listed, roughly 92% are singletons. The specimen comprised CD4+ or CD8+ T cells sorted from blood, sampled in a trial of the OX40 agonist ivuxolimab. These receptors all stem from an adult with an advanced solid tumor such as melanoma, head and neck, liver or kidney cancer. Each CDR3 is given with its conserved first and last residue. The order of the fields is clone size, D gene, V gene, J gene, CDR3 DNA, CDR3 protein. The D gene is left open where the match is weak. Only part of the rows carry a size: once, few, many, or a class if the clone is expanded.

clone size: NA; D gene: TRBD1; V gene: TRBV7-8; J gene: TRBJ1-4; CDR3 DNA: TGTGCCAGCAGCTCCCGGACAGGGGTGGATGAAAAACTGTTTTTT; CDR3 protein: CASSSRTGVDEKLFF
clone size: NA; D gene: TRBD2; V gene: TRBV7-2; J gene: TRBJ2-1; CDR3 DNA: TGTGCCAGCAGCTCACTAGCGTTCAATGAGCAGTTCTTC; CDR3 protein: CASSSLAFNEQFF
clone size: NA; D gene: TRBD2; V gene: TRBV27; J gene: TRBJ2-1; CDR3 DNA: TGTGCCAGCAGTCCGTTGGGACTAGCGGGTCTAAGCTCCTACAATGAGCAGTTCTTC; CDR3 protein: CASSPLGLAGLSSYNEQFF
clone size: NA; D gene: TRBD1; V gene: TRBV7-3; J gene: TRBJ2-6; CDR3 DNA: TGTGCCAGCAGCTTAACTCCGCGGACAGGGAACGGGGCCAACGTCCTGACTTTC; CDR3 protein: CASSLTPRTGNGANVLTF
clone size: NA; D gene: TRBD1; V gene: TRBV7-2; J gene: TRBJ2-5; CDR3 DNA: TGTGCCAGCATCCTAGGGACAGGCCAAGAGACCCAGTACTTC; CDR3 protein: CASILGTGQETQYF
clone size: NA; D gene: NA; V gene: TRBV7-8; J gene: TRBJ2-2; CDR3 DNA: TGTGCCAGCAGCACGCGGGACACACGGGGGGAGCTGTTTTTT; CDR3 protein: CASSTRDTRGELFF
clone size: NA; D gene: TRBD1; V gene: TRBV19; J gene: TRBJ2-1; CDR3 DNA: TGTGCCAGTAGACTCATGACAGGGGGACCTTACAATGAGCAGTTCTTC; CDR3 protein: CASRLMTGGPYNEQFF
clone size: NA; D gene: TRBD1; V gene: TRBV2; J gene: TRBJ1-2; CDR3 DNA: TGTGCCAGCCGGGGCCATCTGGGACAGGGTATGAGTGGCTACACCTTC; CDR3 protein: CASRGHLGQGMSGYTF
clone size: NA; D gene: NA; V gene: TRBV7-8; J gene: TRBJ2-3; CDR3 DNA: TGTGCCAGCAGCTTATTTCTAGGCACAGATACGCAGTATTTT; CDR3 protein: CASSLFLGTDTQYF
clone size: NA; D gene: NA; V gene: TRBV6-1; J gene: TRBJ2-1; CDR3 DNA: TGTGCCAGCAGTGAGTCCCCTAGCTCCTACAATGAGCAGTTCTTC; CDR3 protein: CASSESPSSYNEQFF
clone size: NA; D gene: NA; V gene: TRBV9; J gene: TRBJ2-1; CDR3 DNA: TGTGCCAGCAGCGTAGCGGACCGATACAATGAGCAGTTCTTC; CDR3 protein: CASSVADRYNEQFF
clone size: NA; D gene: NA; V gene: TRBV14; J gene: TRBJ2-1; CDR3 DNA: TGTGCCAGCAGCCTCACCACCGTCTACAATGAGCAGTTCTTC; CDR3 protein: CASSLTTVYNEQFF
clone size: once; D gene: TRBD1; V gene: TRBV5-1; J gene: TRBJ2-3; CDR3 DNA: TGCGCCAGCAGCTCCGAGGGACAGGGCAACACAGATACGCAGTATTTT; CDR3 protein: CASSSEGQGNTDTQYF
clone size: NA; D gene: NA; V gene: TRBV7-2; J gene: TRBJ1-1; CDR3 DNA: TGTGCCAGCAGCTCGCAGGGACGGCTGATGAACACTGAAGCTTTCTTT; CDR3 protein: CASSSQGRLMNTEAFF
clone size: NA; D gene: NA; V gene: TRBV5-1; J gene: TRBJ2-7; CDR3 DNA: TGCGCCAGCAGCTCCGGTCCGTTTCGGGAGCAGTACTTC; CDR3 protein: CASSSGPFREQYF
clone size: NA; D gene: NA; V gene: TRBV7-9; J gene: TRBJ2-7; CDR3 DNA: TGTGCCAGCAGCTGGGGCACCTACGAGCAGTACTTC; CDR3 protein: CASSWGTYEQYF
clone size: NA; D gene: NA; V gene: TRBV6-5; J gene: TRBJ2-1; CDR3 DNA: TGTGCCAGCAGTTACGGAGGGGGGCAGTTCTTC; CDR3 protein: CASSYGGGQFF
clone size: few; D gene: NA; V gene: TRBV6-1; J gene: TRBJ2-1; CDR3 DNA: TGTGCCAGCAGCACGGACGAAGCGGACAATGAGCAGTTCTTC; CDR3 protein: CASSTDEADNEQFF
clone size: NA; D gene: TRBD2; V gene: TRBV7-2; J gene: TRBJ2-5; CDR3 DNA: TGTGCCAGCAGCTTAGTAGGTAGCGGGAAATCAGAGACCCAGTACTTC; CDR3 protein: CASSLVGSGKSETQYF
clone size: NA; D gene: NA; V gene: TRBV21-1; J gene: TRBJ2-2; CDR3 DNA: TGTGCCAGTGCCGGGTACCCCTTTCGTGGGGGGAACACCGGGGAGCTGTTTTTT; CDR3 protein: CASAGYPFRGGNTGELFF
clone size: NA; D gene: NA; V gene: TRBV11-3; J gene: TRBJ2-3; CDR3 DNA: TGTGCCAGCAGCTTTGGCACACTCACAGATACGCAGTATTTT; CDR3 protein: CASSFGTLTDTQYF
clone size: few; D gene: TRBD1; V gene: TRBV27; J gene: TRBJ2-5; CDR3 DNA: TGTGCCAGCAGTACCCCGGGACAGGGGACTCAAGAGACCCAGTACTTC; CDR3 protein: CASSTPGQGTQETQYF
clone size: few; D gene: NA; V gene: TRBV19; J gene: TRBJ1-5; CDR3 DNA: TGTGCCAGTAACTTTTTCCCCAGTGTGAGCAATCAGCCCCAGCATTTT; CDR3 protein: CASNFFPSVSNQPQHF
clone size: NA; D gene: NA; V gene: TRBV7-3; J gene: TRBJ2-3; CDR3 DNA: TGTGCCAGCAGCAAGGACAGAGCTAGCACAGATACGCAGTATTTT; CDR3 protein: CASSKDRASTDTQYF
clone size: NA; D gene: NA; V gene: TRBV19; J gene: TRBJ1-4; CDR3 DNA: TGTGCCAGTAGTGTTTATCTAGCGGGAGCTCCTGAAAAACTGTTTTTT; CDR3 protein: CASSVYLAGAPEKLFF
clone size: NA; D gene: NA; V gene: TRBV6-6; J gene: TRBJ2-7; CDR3 DNA: TGTGCCAGCAGTCCGTTTAGGAGGCCCTACGAGCAGTACTTC; CDR3 protein: CASSPFRRPYEQYF
clone size: once; D gene: NA; V gene: TRBV7-2; J gene: TRBJ2-1; CDR3 DNA: TGTGCCAGCAGCTTTAGCGACTTCAATGAGCAGTTCTTC; CDR3 protein: CASSFSDFNEQFF
clone size: NA; D gene: NA; V gene: TRBV6-5; J gene: TRBJ1-1; CDR3 DNA: TGTGCCAGCAGAGCAGGAACGGAAAACACTGAAGCTTTCTTT; CDR3 protein: CASRAGTENTEAFF
clone size: NA; D gene: NA; V gene: TRBV6-5; J gene: TRBJ1-5; CDR3 DNA: TGTGCCAGCAGTTACTCGGGGCCCCCTAATCAGCCCCAGCATTTT; CDR3 protein: CASSYSGPPNQPQHF
clone size: NA; D gene: TRBD2; V gene: TRBV5-1; J gene: TRBJ2-1; CDR3 DNA: TGCGCCAGCAGCTTGGGTTTATTAGCGGGAGGTAACGATGAGCAGTTCTTC; CDR3 protein: CASSLGLLAGGNDEQFF
clone size: NA; D gene: TRBD1; V gene: TRBV29-1; J gene: TRBJ2-7; CDR3 DNA: TGCAGCGTTTCACTCCGAACAGGGGGTTCCTACGAGCAGTACTTC; CDR3 protein: CSVSLRTGGSYEQYF
clone size: NA; D gene: NA; V gene: TRBV5-4; J gene: TRBJ1-4; CDR3 DNA: TGTGCCAGCAGCTTCGGGGGGCTCTCGGAAAAACTGTTTTTT; CDR3 protein: CASSFGGLSEKLFF
clone size: NA; D gene: NA; V gene: TRBV10-3; J gene: TRBJ2-5; CDR3 DNA: TGTGCCATCAGTGAGGGCTTGGCGAGCCAAGAGACCCAGTACTTC; CDR3 protein: CAISEGLASQETQYF
clone size: NA; D gene: NA; V gene: TRBV28; J gene: TRBJ2-2; CDR3 DNA: TGTGCCAGCAGTTCTCCCCTAGGCGACAGTCCCGGGGAGCTGTTTTTT; CDR3 protein: CASSSPLGDSPGELFF
clone size: NA; D gene: NA; V gene: TRBV28; J gene: TRBJ1-3; CDR3 DNA: TGTGCCAGCAGACCCGGGACCTTGAGAGGAAACACCATATATTTT; CDR3 protein: CASRPGTLRGNTIYF
clone size: NA; D gene: NA; V gene: TRBV12-5; J gene: TRBJ2-1; CDR3 DNA: TGTGCTAGTGGGGCCCTCCCTAGGCCGCGGCTGTTCTTC; CDR3 protein: CASGALPRPRLFF
clone size: NA; D gene: NA; V gene: TRBV7-9; J gene: TRBJ2-7; CDR3 DNA: TGTGCCAGCAGCCCTTCAGGGGTAGGCGAGCAGTACTTC; CDR3 protein: CASSPSGVGEQYF